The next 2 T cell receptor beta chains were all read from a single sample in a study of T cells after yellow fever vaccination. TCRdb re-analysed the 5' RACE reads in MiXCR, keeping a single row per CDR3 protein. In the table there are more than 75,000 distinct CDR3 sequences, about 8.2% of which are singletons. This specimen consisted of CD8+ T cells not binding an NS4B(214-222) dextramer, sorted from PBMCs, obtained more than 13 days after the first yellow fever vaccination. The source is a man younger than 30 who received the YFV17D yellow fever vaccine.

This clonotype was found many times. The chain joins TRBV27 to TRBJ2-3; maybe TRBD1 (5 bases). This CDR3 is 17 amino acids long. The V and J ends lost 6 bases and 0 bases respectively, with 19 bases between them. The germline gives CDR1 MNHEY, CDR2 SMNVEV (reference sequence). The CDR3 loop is CASSTTRAATSTDTQYF. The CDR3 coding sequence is TGTGCCAGCAGCACTACCAGGGCCGCAACTAGCACAGATACGCAGTATTTT.

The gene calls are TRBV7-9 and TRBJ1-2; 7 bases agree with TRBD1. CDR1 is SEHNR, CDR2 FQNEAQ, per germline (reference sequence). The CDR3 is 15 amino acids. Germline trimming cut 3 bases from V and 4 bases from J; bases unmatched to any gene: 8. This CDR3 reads CASSFNRGNGYGYTF. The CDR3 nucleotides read TGTGCCAGCAGCTTTAACAGGGGTAATGGCTATGGCTACACCTTC.